This TCR beta chain was recorded in a study of CD8+ T cells in alopecia areata. This clone has only a few counts. In each case, RNA was isolated and then reverse transcribed into cDNA as the sequencing template. Assay used: immunoSEQ multiplex PCR; TCRdb lists only in-frame clones, some missing. Of about 190,000 clones in the sample, 64% were seen once. The V gene's germline CDR1 is SQVTM and CDR2 ANQGSEA. The CDR3 has 15 residues. V was pared by 6 bases and J by 2 bases, with 12 bases of the junction left unmatched. This sample's treatment: oral pan-JAK inhibitor, 5-10 mg twice daily. The rearrangement links TRBV29-1 to TRBJ1-1; 7 nucleotides align to TRBD1. This clonotype was obtained from a human donor with alopecia areata. Sequenced material: CD4+ T cells sorted from blood, taken at week 4, from a patient treated with tofacitinib. This CDR3 is CSVARNRGPNTEAFF. CDR3 coding DNA: TGCAGCGTAGCCAGGAACAGGGGACCCAACACTGAAGCTTTCTTT.